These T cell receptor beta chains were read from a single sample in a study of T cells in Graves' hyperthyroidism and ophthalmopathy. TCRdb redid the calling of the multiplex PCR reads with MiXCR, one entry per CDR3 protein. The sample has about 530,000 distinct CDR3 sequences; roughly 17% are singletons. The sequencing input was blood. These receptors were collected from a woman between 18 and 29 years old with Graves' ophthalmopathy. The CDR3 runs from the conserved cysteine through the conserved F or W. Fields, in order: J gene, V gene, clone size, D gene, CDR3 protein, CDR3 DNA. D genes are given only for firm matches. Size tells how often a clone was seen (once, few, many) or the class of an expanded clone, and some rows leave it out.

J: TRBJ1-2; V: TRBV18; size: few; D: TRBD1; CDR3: CASSPPTGTNYGYTF; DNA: TGTGCCAGCTCACCACCGACAGGGACTAACTATGGCTACACCTTC
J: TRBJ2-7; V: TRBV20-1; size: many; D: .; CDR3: CSARGAGTYEQYF; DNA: TGCAGTGCTAGAGGGGCAGGGACCTACGAGCAGTACTTC
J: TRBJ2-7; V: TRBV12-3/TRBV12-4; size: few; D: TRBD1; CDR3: CASSWTGEQYF; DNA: TGTGCCAGCAGCTGGACAGGGGAGCAGTACTTC
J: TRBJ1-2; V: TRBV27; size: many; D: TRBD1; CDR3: CASSAKGQGGANYGYTF; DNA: TGTGCCAGCAGTGCCAAAGGACAGGGGGGAGCTAACTATGGCTACACCTTC
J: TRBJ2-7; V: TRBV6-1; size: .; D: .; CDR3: CASTLSQGDNYEQYF; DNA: TGTGCCAGCACCCTGAGTCAAGGGGACAACTACGAGCAGTACTTC
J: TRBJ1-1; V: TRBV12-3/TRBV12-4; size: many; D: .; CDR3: CASSFRGNSEAFF; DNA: TGTGCCAGCAGTTTTCGGGGAAACTCTGAAGCTTTCTTT
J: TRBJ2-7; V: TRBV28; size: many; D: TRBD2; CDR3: CASSLAGVEQYF; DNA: TGTGCCAGCAGCCTAGCGGGAGTCGAGCAGTACTTC
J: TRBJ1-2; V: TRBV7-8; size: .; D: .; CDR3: CASRPEGTGTGIYGYTF; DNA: TGTGCCAGCAGGCCCGAAGGTACCGGGACTGGTATTTATGGCTACACCTTC
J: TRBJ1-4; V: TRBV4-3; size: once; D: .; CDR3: CASSQGILGGEKLFF; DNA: TGCGCCAGCAGCCAAGGGATTTTAGGGGGTGAAAAACTGTTTTTT
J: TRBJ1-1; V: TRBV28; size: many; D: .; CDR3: CASSLSAGTTEAFF; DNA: TGTGCCAGCAGTTTATCCGCAGGGACGACTGAAGCTTTCTTT
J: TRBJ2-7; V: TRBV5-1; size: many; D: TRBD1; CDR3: CASSPVTGTYEQYF; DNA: TGCGCCAGCAGCCCGGTGACAGGGACCTACGAGCAGTACTTC
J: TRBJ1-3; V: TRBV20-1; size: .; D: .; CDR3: CSARDLAGVGNTIYF; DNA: TGCAGTGCTAGAGATTTGGCAGGGGTTGGAAACACCATATATTTT
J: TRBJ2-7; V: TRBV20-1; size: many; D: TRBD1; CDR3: CSARDTFRGLGTYEQYF; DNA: TGCAGTGCTAGAGACACGTTCAGGGGGCTAGGAACCTACGAGCAGTACTTC
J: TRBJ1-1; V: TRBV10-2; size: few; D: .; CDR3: CASSPNRAGYTEAFF; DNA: TGCGCCAGCAGTCCTAACAGGGCAGGGTACACTGAAGCTTTCTTT
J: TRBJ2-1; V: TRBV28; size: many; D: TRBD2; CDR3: CASSFLDPAGGGGGYNEQFF; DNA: TGTGCCAGCAGTTTTTTGGACCCAGCGGGAGGGGGGGGGGGCTACAATGAGCAGTTCTTC
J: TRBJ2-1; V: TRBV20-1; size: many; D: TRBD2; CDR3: CSARDREVPVNEQFF; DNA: TGCAGTGCTAGAGATCGGGAGGTCCCAGTCAATGAGCAGTTCTTC
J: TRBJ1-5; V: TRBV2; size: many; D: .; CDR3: CASSAAYSNQPQHF; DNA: TGTGCCAGCAGTGCTGCCTATAGCAATCAGCCCCAGCATTTT
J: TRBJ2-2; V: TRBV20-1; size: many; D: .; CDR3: CSALSQDTGELFF; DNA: TGCAGTGCTTTATCCCAGGACACCGGGGAGCTGTTTTTT
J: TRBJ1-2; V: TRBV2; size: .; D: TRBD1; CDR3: CASSEGLGTALYGYTF; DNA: TGTGCCAGCAGTGAAGGATTAGGGACAGCACTTTATGGCTACACCTTC
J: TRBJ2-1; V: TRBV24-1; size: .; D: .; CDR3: CATSDVGTLNEQFF; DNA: TGTGCCACCAGTGATGTAGGGACTCTGAATGAGCAGTTCTTC
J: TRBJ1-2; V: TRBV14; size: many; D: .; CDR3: CASSQAAGSVGYTF; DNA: TGTGCCAGCAGCCAAGCGGCAGGGAGCGTTGGCTACACCTTC
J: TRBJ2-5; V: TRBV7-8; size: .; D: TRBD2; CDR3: CASNIAGGPSETQYF; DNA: TGTGCCAGCAATATAGCGGGAGGGCCCTCGGAGACCCAGTACTTC
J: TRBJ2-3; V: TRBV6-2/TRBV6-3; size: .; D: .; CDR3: CASEDGPASTDTQYF; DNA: TGTGCCTCCGAGGACGGGCCTGCTAGCACAGATACGCAGTATTTT
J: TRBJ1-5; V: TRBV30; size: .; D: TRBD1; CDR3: CAWSTQGASNQPQHF; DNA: TGTGCCTGGAGTACACAGGGGGCTAGCAATCAGCCCCAGCATTTT
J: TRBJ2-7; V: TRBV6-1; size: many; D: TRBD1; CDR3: CASSAKGTAAYEQYF; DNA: TGTGCCAGCAGTGCGAAAGGGACAGCTGCCTACGAGCAGTACTTC
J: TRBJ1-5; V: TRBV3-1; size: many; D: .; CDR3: CASRQPGRLFNQPQHF; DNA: TGTGCCAGCCGACAACCGGGACGTTTATTCAATCAGCCCCAGCATTTT
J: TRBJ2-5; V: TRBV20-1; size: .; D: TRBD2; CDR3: CSAPRLAGGPDQETQYF; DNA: TGCAGTGCTCCTCGACTAGCGGGAGGGCCGGACCAAGAGACCCAGTACTTC
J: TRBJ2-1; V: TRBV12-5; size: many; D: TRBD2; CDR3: CASAFRPLPGLGASYNEQFF; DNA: TGTGCTAGTGCTTTTAGACCCCTGCCGGGACTAGGGGCCTCCTACAATGAGCAGTTCTTC